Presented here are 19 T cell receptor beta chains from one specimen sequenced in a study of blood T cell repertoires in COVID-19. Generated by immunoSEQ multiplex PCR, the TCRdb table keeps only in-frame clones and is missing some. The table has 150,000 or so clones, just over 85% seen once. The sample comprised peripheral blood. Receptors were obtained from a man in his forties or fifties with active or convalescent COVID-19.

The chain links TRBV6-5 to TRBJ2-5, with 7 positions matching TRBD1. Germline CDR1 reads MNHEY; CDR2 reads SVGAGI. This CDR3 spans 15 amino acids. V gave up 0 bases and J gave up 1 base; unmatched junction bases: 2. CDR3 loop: CASSYSQGVQETQYF. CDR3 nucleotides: TGTGCCAGCAGTTACTCGCAGGGGGTCCAAGAGACCCAGTACTTC.

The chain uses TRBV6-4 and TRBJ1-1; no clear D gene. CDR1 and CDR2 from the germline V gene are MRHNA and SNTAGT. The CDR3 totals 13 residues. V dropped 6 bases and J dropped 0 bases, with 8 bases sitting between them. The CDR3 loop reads CASSATVNTEAFF. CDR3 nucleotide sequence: TGTGCCAGCAGCGCCACAGTGAACACTGAAGCTTTCTTT.

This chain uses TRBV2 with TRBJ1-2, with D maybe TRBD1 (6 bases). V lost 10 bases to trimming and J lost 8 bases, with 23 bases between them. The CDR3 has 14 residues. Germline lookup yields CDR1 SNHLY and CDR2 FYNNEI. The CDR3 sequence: CATKGGPTGGGYTF. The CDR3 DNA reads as TGTGCCACCAAGGGTGGCCCTACGGGGGGCGGCTACACCTTC.

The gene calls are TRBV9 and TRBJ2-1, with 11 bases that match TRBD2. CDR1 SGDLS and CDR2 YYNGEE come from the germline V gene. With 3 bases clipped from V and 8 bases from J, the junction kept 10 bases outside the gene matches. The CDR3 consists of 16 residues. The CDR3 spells CASSALAGGPTHEQFF. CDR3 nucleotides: TGTGCCAGCAGCGCTCTAGCGGGGGGCCCGACCCATGAGCAGTTCTTC.

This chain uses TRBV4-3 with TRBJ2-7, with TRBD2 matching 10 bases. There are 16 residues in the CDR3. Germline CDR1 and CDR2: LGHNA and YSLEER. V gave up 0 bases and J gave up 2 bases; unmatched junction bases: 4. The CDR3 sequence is CASSQDSSGGTYEQYF. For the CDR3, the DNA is TGCGCCAGCAGCCAAGATAGTAGCGGGGGGACCTACGAGCAGTACTTC.

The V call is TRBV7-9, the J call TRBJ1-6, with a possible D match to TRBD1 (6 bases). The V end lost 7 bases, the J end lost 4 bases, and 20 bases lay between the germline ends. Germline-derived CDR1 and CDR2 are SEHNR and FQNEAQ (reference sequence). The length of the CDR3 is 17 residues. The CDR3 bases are TGTGCCAGCACCCCCCCGGACAGCAGATATTATAATTCACCCCTCCACTTT. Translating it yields CASTPPDSRYYNSPLHF. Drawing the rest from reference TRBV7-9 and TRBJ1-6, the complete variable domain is DTGVSQNPRHKITKRGQNVTFRCDPISEHNRLYWYRQTLGQGPEFLTYFQNEAQLEKSRLLSDRFSAERPKGSFSTLEIQRTEQGDSAMYLCASTPPDSRYYNSPLHFGNGTRLTVT.

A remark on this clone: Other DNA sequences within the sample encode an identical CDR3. Here the CDR3 reads CASSYGAGNQPQHF. The CDR3 DNA reads TGTGCCAGCAGTTACGGGGCAGGGAATCAGCCCCAGCATTTT. The chain carries TRBV6-5 and TRBJ1-5, with a possible D match to TRBD1 (5 bases). The CDR3 has 14 residues. Trimming took 2 bases from V and 4 from J, leaving 9 bases between them. Looked up from germline, CDR1 is MNHEY and CDR2 is SVGAGI.

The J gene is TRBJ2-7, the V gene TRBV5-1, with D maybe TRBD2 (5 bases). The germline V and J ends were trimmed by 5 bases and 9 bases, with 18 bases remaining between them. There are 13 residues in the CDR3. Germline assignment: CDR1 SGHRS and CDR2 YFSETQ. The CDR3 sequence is CASREGSDIVQYF. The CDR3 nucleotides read TGCGCCAGCAGAGAGGGCTCTGATATAGTGCAGTACTTC.

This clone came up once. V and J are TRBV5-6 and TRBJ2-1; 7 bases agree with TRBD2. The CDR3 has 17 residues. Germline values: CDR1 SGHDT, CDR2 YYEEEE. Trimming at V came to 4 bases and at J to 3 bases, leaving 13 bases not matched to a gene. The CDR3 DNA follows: TGTGCCAGCAGCGGTGGCCTGGAGGGGACTAACTACAATGAGCAGTTCTTC. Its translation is CASSGGLEGTNYNEQFF.

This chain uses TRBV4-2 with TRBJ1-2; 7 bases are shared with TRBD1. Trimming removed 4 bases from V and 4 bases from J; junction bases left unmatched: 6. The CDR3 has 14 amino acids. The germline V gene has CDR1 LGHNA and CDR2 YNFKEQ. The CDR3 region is CASSPPGQSYGYTF. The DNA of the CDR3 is TGTGCCAGCAGCCCGCCGGGACAGAGCTATGGCTACACCTTC.

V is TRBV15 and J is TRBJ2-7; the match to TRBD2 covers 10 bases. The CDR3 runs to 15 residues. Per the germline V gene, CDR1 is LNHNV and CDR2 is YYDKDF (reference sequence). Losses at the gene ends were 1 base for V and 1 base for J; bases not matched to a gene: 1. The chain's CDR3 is CATSRGTSGSYEQYF. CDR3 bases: TGTGCCACCAGCAGAGGGACTAGCGGATCCTACGAGCAGTACTTC.

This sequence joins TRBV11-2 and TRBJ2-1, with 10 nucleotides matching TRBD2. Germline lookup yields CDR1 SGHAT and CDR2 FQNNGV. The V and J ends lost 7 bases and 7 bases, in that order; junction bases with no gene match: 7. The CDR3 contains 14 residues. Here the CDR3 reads CASNLIAGGNEQFF. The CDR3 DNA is TGTGCCAGCAACCTAATAGCGGGAGGTAATGAGCAGTTCTTC.

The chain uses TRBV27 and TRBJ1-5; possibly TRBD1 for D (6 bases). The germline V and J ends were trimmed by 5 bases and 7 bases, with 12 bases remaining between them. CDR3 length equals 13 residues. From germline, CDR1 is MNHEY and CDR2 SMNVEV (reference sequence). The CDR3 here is CASSRNREQPQHF. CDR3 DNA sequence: TGTGCCAGCAGTCGCAACAGGGAACAGCCCCAGCATTTT.

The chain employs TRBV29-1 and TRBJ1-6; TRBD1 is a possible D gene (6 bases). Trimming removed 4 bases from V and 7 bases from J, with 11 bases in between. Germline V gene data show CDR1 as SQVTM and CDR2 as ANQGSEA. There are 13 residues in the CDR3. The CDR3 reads CSVGSGHNSPLHF. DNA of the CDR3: TGCAGCGTTGGGTCGGGACACAATTCACCCCTCCACTTT.

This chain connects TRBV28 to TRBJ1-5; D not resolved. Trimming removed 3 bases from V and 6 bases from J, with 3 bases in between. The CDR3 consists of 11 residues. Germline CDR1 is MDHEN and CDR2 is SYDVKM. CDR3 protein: CASSLSQPQHF. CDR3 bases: TGTGCCAGCAGTTTGAGTCAGCCCCAGCATTTT.

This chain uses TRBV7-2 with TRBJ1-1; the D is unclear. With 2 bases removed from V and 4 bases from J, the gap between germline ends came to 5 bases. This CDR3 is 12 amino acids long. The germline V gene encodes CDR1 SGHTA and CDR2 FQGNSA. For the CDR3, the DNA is TGTGCCAGCAGCTTATCGGGCACTGAAGCTTTCTTT. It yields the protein CASSLSGTEAFF.

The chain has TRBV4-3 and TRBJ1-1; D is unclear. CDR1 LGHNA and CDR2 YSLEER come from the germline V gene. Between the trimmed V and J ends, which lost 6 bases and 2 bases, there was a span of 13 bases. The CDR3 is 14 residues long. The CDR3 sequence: CASSRGELNTEAFF. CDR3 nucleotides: TGCGCCAGCAGTCGGGGTGAACTAAACACTGAAGCTTTCTTT.

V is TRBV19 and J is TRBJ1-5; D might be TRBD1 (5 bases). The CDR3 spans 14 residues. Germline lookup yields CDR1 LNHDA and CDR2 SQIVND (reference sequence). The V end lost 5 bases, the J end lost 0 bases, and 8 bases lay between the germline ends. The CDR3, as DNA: TGTGCCAGTAGTCGGGGGTATAGCAATCAGCCCCAGCATTTT. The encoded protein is CASSRGYSNQPQHF.

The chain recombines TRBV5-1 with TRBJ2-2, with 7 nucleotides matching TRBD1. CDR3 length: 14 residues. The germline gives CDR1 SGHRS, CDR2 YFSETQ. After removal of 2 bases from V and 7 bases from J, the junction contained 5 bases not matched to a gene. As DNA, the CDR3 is TGCGCCAGCAGCTTACTCGGACAGGTCGGGGAGCTGTTTTTT. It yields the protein CASSLLGQVGELFF.